This T cell receptor (beta chain) came from a study of blood T cell repertoires in COVID-19. Recruits, aged about 18 to 95 years, lived in roughly 22 US areas. Original methodology: Nucleated cell counts were estimated from reference gene primer amplification. The protocol was immunoSEQ multiplex PCR, while the TCRdb copy is restricted to in-frame clones and leaves out a portion. That table is the source of V, J and clone size, and D and trimming were worked out from the DNA. The sample shows around 140,000 clones, 80% to 90% of them seen only once. Per germline, CDR1 SGHVS and CDR2 FQNEAQ. Trimming took off 2 bases at V and 4 bases at J, with 14 bases between the two ends. The CDR3 is 16 residues long.

Sequenced: PBMCs or T cells enriched from blood (not recorded which). The TCR sequence derives from a man aged 55 to 69 who had recovered from COVID-19. The chain carries TRBV7-8 and TRBJ1-4; possible D gene TRBD1, 5 bases. CDR3 bases: TGTGCCAGCAGCTTAATCCCGGGACTGATTAATGAAAAACTGTTTTTT. It is translated as CASSLIPGLINEKLFF.